This TCR beta chain came from a study of shared clonotypes between healthy human individuals. As for the study in general: Serving as donors were a couple of women and three men, whose ages spanned 18 to 49.

CDR1 is ENHRY, CDR2 SYGVKD, per germline. V lost 6 bases and J 4 bases, leaving 4 bases between the germline ends. The CDR3 is 11 residues long. In the CD4+ fraction, cells were divided into CD45RA+ naive and CD45RA-negative memory subsets. TCRdb's table, derived via immunoSEQ multiplex PCR, lists solely in-frame clones and lacks some. The sample contains about 2.4 million clones, 80% to 95% of which appear only once. General study points: Researchers found naive subsets generally carried larger estimated richness than memory subsets.

Comment on this clone: No antigen is known for it.

The receptor was isolated from a man in his late teens or twenties in good health. Some clones in this sample may be carry-over from other donors' samples. Sequencing was carried out using naive CD4+ T cells from PBMCs. This sample's subset: CD45RA+ positively selected. This chain joins TRBV10-3 and TRBJ1-3, with no clear D. The CDR3 region has the DNA TGTGCCATCAGAGTCGGAAACACCATATATTTT. Protein: CAIRVGNTIYF.